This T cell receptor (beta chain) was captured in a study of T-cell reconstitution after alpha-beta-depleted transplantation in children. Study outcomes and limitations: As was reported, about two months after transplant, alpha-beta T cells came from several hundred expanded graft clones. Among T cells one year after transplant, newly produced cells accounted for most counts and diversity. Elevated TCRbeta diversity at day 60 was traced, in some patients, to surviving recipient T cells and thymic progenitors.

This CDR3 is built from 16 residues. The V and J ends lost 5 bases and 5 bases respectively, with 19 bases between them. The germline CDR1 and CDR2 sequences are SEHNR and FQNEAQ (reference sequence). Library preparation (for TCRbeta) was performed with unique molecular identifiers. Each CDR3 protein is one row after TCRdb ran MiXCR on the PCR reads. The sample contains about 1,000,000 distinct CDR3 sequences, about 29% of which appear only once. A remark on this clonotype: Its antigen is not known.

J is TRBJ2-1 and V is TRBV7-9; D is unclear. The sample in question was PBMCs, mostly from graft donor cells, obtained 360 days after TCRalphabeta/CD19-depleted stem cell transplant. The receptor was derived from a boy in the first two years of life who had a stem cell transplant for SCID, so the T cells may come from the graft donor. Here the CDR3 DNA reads TGTGCCAGCAGCCCGCCGGAACTGATAATTAACAATGAGCAGTTCTTC. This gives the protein CASSPPELIINNEQFF.